This T cell receptor (beta chain) comes out of a study of regulatory T cells in long-lasting Graves disease. Regarding time point: newly diagnosed GD, antithyroid drugs for less than 3 months. The TCR library was prepared using RNA isolated from PBMCs. Findings and caveats of the study: Persistent disease favored TRBV28, TRBJ1-2 and TRBJ2-5.

Per germline, CDR1 MDHEN and CDR2 SYDVKM. The CDR3 spans 18 residues. V lost 5 bases, J lost 4 bases, and 13 bases stayed unmatched. Building the TCR beta libraries relied on iRepertoire HTBI primers, and CDR3 regions underwent Arm-PCR. Original processing notes: Among the samples, roughly 65 TRBV and some 15 TRBJ segments were identified. TCRdb fed the multiplex PCR reads into MiXCR, producing one record per CDR3 protein. TCRdb assigned the V and J calls; the authors' analysis was not used. Among almost 450,000 distinct CDR3 sequences listed, about 16% were seen once. Details on this clonotype: Its antigen remains unknown.

The same data also contributed to another study, on T cells in Graves' hyperthyroidism and ophthalmopathy. This second study notes: The HTBI primer set served for first-round RT-PCR of the TCR CDR3. Most thyroid clonotypes with frequency above 0.001 were detected in blood.

This TCR derives from a woman aged 25-40 years with Graves disease. This chain links TRBV28 with TRBJ2-2; 10 nucleotides match TRBD1. Specimen: peripheral blood mononuclear cells (PBMCs), collected at new diagnosis, from a patient treated with antithyroid drugs. The CDR3 sequence: CASSTTQGTGEPTGELFF. As DNA, the CDR3 is TGTGCCAGCAGTACCACTCAAGGGACAGGGGAGCCCACCGGGGAGCTGTTTTTT.